Listed below are T cell receptor beta chains from one sample, sequenced in a study of blood T cell repertoires in COVID-19. Profiling relied on immunoSEQ multiplex PCR, and the TCRdb table lists in-frame clones only, not all of them. The repertoire includes around 88,000 clones, 88% of them detected once, and around 3% sits in the top ten. The specimen was peripheral blood. These TCRs come from an elderly woman with acute or convalescent COVID-19. CDR3s leave out the opening cysteine and the closing phenylalanine or tryptophan. A D gene is named only where the DNA matches it firmly.

>TRBJ2-4|TRBV5-4|TRBD1
ASSLGQGVQNIQY
>TRBJ1-1|TRBV5-1|.
ASSLGGASGGTEAF
>TRBJ2-3|TRBV4-1|TRBD1
ASSQDSGQGVPDTQY
>TRBJ2-3|TRBV19|TRBD1
ASSPGTGGIDTQY
>TRBJ1-5|TRBV19|.
ASSIDGTDQPQH
>TRBJ1-1|TRBV30|.
AWSDLERDTEAF
>TRBJ2-7|TRBV28|.
ASSSFESTKEQY
>TRBJ2-7|TRBV27|.
ASSWTVAYEQY
>TRBJ2-5|TRBV29-1|TRBD2
SVVAGGLGETQY
>TRBJ1-1|TRBV5-1|.
ASSLIPSMNTEAF
>TRBJ2-7|TRBV2|TRBD1
ASSEAGGVWGIEQY
>TRBJ2-1|TRBV4-2|TRBD2
ASSQGGGGNNEQF
>TRBJ2-7|TRBV10-3|.
AISESYRNYEQY
>TRBJ2-1|TRBV7-3|TRBD2
ASSSLAGGIVL
>TRBJ2-1|TRBV4-2|TRBD2
ASSQDGSGSSYNEQF
>TRBJ1-2|TRBV19|.
ASSILNYGYT
>TRBJ1-3|TRBV18|.
ASSLTASSGNTIY
>TRBJ2-1|TRBV9|.
ASSTLVTNEQF
>TRBJ2-5|TRBV25-1|.
ASSERGHQETQY
>TRBJ2-7|TRBV2|.
ASSEPYEQY
>TRBJ2-5|TRBV5-4|TRBD2
ASSSGGGLAGEKTQY
>TRBJ2-7|TRBV5-1|TRBD1
ASSQGQTYEQY
>TRBJ2-6|TRBV19|.
ASSPRGANVLT
>TRBJ2-3|TRBV10-3|TRBD2
AISESRTSGGADTQY
>TRBJ1-3|TRBV11-3|TRBD1
ASSCRGRRGNTIY
>TRBJ2-1|TRBV29-1|TRBD2
SVESLAGEQF
>TRBJ1-2|TRBV10-3|TRBD1
AINLGQGGYT
>TRBJ1-2|TRBV28|.
ASRSREVRYGYT
>TRBJ1-4|TRBV6-2/TRBV6-3|.
ASSSKSYEKLF
>TRBJ2-7|TRBV25-1|TRBD2
ASCESGGRDRGEQY
>TRBJ1-2|TRBV10-3|TRBD1
AISRDRGNNYGYT
>TRBJ1-2|TRBV7-9|TRBD1
ASSLVGQGDYGYT
>TRBJ2-7|TRBV9|TRBD1
ASSVAGTATYEQY
>TRBJ1-1|TRBV2|.
AAEEPLNTEAF
>TRBJ1-1|TRBV7-9|.
ASSHGTGGTEAF
>TRBJ2-3|TRBV18|TRBD1
ASSPPTGARSTDTQY
>TRBJ1-2|TRBV6-2/TRBV6-3|.
ASSYQGIGYT
>TRBJ1-1|TRBV30|.
AWGKPGLFPRF
>TRBJ2-7|TRBV6-1|TRBD2
ASSEVHSGLFYEQY
>TRBJ2-7|TRBV2|TRBD1
ASSVLDRSEGEQY
>TRBJ2-7|TRBV23-1|.
ASSQSADGTPGTYEQY
>TRBJ2-7|TRBV14|TRBD2
ASSPAGLPYEQY
>TRBJ2-1|TRBV4-3|TRBD1
ASSQVQGTYNEQF
>TRBJ1-1|TRBV19|TRBD1
ASSNRGRRTEAF
>TRBJ2-7|TRBV3-1/TRBV3-2|.
ASSPRGGPFEQY
>TRBJ2-1|TRBV7-6|TRBD1
ASSHTPGQGAAGDLNEQF
>TRBJ2-3|TRBV9|TRBD2
ASSPRTSGLDTQY
>TRBJ1-3|TRBV6-5|.
ASSYGGGQGNTIY
>TRBJ1-5|TRBV2|.
ASSEDTPPQH
>TRBJ1-4|TRBV7-6|TRBD1
ASSQGQGQIGKLF
>TRBJ1-6|TRBV27|.
ASSLGPLDSPLH
>TRBJ2-1|TRBV4-3|.
ASSQDFIAANSYNEQF
>TRBJ1-1|TRBV3-1/TRBV3-2|TRBD1
ASSQEDRVNTEAF